What follows is one T cell receptor (beta chain) and its context. The source of the sample is a study of T-cell reconstitution after alpha-beta-depleted transplantation in children. The V and J ends lost 5 bases and 0 bases respectively, with 11 bases between them. The germline V gene has CDR1 KGHSH and CDR2 LQKENI. This CDR3 region has 15 residues. Unique molecular identifiers tagged the TCRbeta library. TCRdb passed the PCR reads through MiXCR, listing each CDR3 protein once. Of fewer than 750,000 distinct CDR3 sequences listed, 23% were seen once; the top ten hold roughly an eighth. The rearrangement links TRBV18 to TRBJ1-5; D call uncertain. The TCR sequence derives from a boy under two years old who had a stem cell transplant for acute myeloid leukemia, so the T cells may come from the graft donor. Sequenced here: PBMCs, mostly from graft donor cells, sampled 360 days after TCRalphabeta/CD19-depleted stem cell transplant. This chain's CDR3 is CASSASSSSNQPQHF. In DNA, the CDR3 is TGTGCCAGCTCAGCTTCCTCTAGTAGCAATCAGCCCCAGCATTTT.